The next 24 T cell receptor beta chains were all read from a single sample in a study of T cell responses to AZD1222 COVID-19 vaccine. Assay: immunoSEQ multiplex PCR; the TCRdb copy retains only in-frame clones and omits some. The table records 80,000 or so clones, 85% to 90% of them present only once. Material: peripheral blood, obtained on day 0 of AZD1222 vaccination. The receptors derive from an adult in good health.

The chain recombines TRBV27 with TRBJ2-7, with 7 positions matching TRBD1. Per germline, CDR1 MNHEY and CDR2 SMNVEV (reference sequence). This CDR3 comprises 15 residues. The junction had 8 bases not matched to a gene; V was cut back by 6 bases and J by 0 bases. Written as DNA, the CDR3 is TGTGCCAGCAGGAGGGACAGATCGACCTCCTACGAGCAGTACTTC. Translated: CASRRDRSTSYEQYF.

This chain links TRBV4-2 with TRBJ2-2, with TRBD2 matching over 7 bases. The length of the CDR3 is 14 residues. V lost 10 bases and J lost 5; bases outside the gene matches: 10. Germline loops: CDR1 LGHNA, CDR2 YNFKEQ. CDR3 sequence (DNA): TGTGCCACACACGGGCAGGGAGGGACCGGGGAGCTGTTTTTT. This sequence encodes CATHGQGGTGELFF.

The chain has TRBV27 and TRBJ1-2; possibly TRBD1 for D (5 bases). The ends were cut back, 0 bases at V and 6 bases at J, with 17 bases in the middle. Germline CDR1 MNHEY, CDR2 SMNVEV (reference sequence). This CDR3 spans 16 amino acids. The CDR3 loop is CASSLSGLGDSDGYTF. In nucleotides, the CDR3 is TGTGCCAGCAGTTTATCAGGTTTGGGGGACTCCGATGGCTACACCTTC.

In DNA form, the CDR3 reads TGTGCCAGCAGTTACTCCATGGGGGAATTGAACACTGAAGCTTTCTTT. Its protein is CASSYSMGELNTEAFF. The gene calls are TRBV27 and TRBJ1-1, with a possible D match to TRBD1 (5 bases). In germline, CDR1 is MNHEY, CDR2 SMNVEV (reference sequence). The CDR3 length is 16 residues. V was cut by 4 bases and J by 0 bases, with 15 bases left in between.

The chain is built from TRBV5-4 and TRBJ1-1, with TRBD1 matching over 9 bases. Trimming took 0 bases from V and 3 from J; bases not matched to a gene: 6. This CDR3 has 16 residues. Germline V gives CDR1 SGHNT, CDR2 YYREEE (reference sequence). The DNA for the CDR3 is TGTGCCAGCAGCTTGGGGGGGACAGGGAGTTACACTGAAGCTTTCTTT. It encodes CASSLGGTGSYTEAFF.

The J gene is TRBJ1-2, the V gene TRBV24-1; D ambiguous. Germline CDR1 is KGHDR and CDR2 is SFDVKD. This CDR3 region has 11 residues. The V and J ends lost 5 bases and 6 bases respectively, with 6 bases between them. The chain's CDR3 is CATSGLDGYTF. In DNA form, the CDR3 reads TGTGCCACCAGTGGACTGGATGGCTACACCTTC.

The rearrangement uses TRBV4-1 and TRBJ2-5; 10 bases map to TRBD2. This CDR3 has 18 residues. V lost 3 bases, J lost 5 bases, and 15 bases stayed unmatched. Germline CDR1 and CDR2: MGHRA and YSYEKL. In DNA, the CDR3 is TGCGCCAGCAGCCAGCCCCTTTTAGCGGGGGGACTCCCGGAGACCCAGTACTTC. Its translation is CASSQPLLAGGLPETQYF.

A single count supports this clone. The V and J genes are TRBV7-6 and TRBJ2-2; TRBD1 agrees at 9 bases. The germline CDR1 and CDR2 sequences are SGHVS and FNYEAQ. V was pared by 5 bases and J by 4 bases, with 5 bases of the junction left unmatched. This CDR3 comprises 15 residues. CDR3 coding DNA: TGTGCCAGCAGCCACAGGGGGCGGAGCACCGGGGAGCTGTTTTTT. Encoded protein: CASSHRGRSTGELFF.

This chain uses TRBV10-1 with TRBJ1-4; D unclear. This CDR3 is built from 17 residues. V was shortened by 4 bases and J by 10 bases, with 25 bases between the two germline ends. Germline V gene data show CDR1 as WNHNN and CDR2 as SYGVQD (reference sequence). In DNA, the CDR3 is TGCGCCAGCAGTGTCTGGTGTGTGAGACCTTATTCAGGAAAACTGTTTTTT. Translating gives CASSVWCVRPYSGKLFF.

The gene calls are TRBV4-1 and TRBJ1-2, with D possibly TRBD1 on 6 matching bases. Per the germline V gene, CDR1 is MGHRA and CDR2 is YSYEKL. This CDR3 spans 15 amino acids. Trimming shortened V by 4 bases and J by 4 bases, and 16 bases separated the two germline ends. The CDR3 loop reads CASSLAGDRGYGYTF. CDR3 nucleotide sequence: TGCGCCAGCAGCCTCGCAGGGGACCGTGGCTATGGCTACACCTTC.

For the CDR3, the DNA is TGTGCCAGTAGGAATCGACAGGGTGATCAGCCCCAGCATTTT. Its translation is CASRNRQGDQPQHF. The chain joins TRBV19 to TRBJ1-5; 7 bases match TRBD1. The CDR3 loop spans 14 amino acids. V trimming: 6 bases; J trimming: 5 bases; junction bases outside the gene matches: 7. Germline loops: CDR1 LNHDA, CDR2 SQIVND (reference sequence).

The chain recombines TRBV28 with TRBJ2-1, with 10 bases aligning to TRBD2. Unmatched junction bases numbered 9, after V lost 4 bases and J lost 0 bases. The V gene's germline CDR1 is MDHEN and CDR2 SYDVKM. The CDR3 is made up of 18 amino acids. This CDR3 is CASSSLSGGSSSYNEQFF. DNA for the CDR3: TGTGCCAGCAGTTCCCTTAGCGGGGGGTCCAGCTCCTACAATGAGCAGTTCTTC.

The chain links TRBV5-5 to TRBJ2-1, with 9 nucleotides matching TRBD2. V lost 1 base and J lost 4; bases outside the gene matches: 9. The germline gives CDR1 SGHKS, CDR2 YYEKEE (reference sequence). The CDR3 has 17 amino acids. CDR3 sequence reads: CASSLRRGGLLYNEQFF. CDR3 nucleotide sequence: TGTGCCAGCAGCTTGCGGCGGGGGGGCCTCTTATACAATGAGCAGTTCTTC.

V and J are TRBV7-9 and TRBJ1-6; D gene uncertain. Germline CDR1 reads SEHNR; CDR2 reads FQNEAQ (reference sequence). The V end lost 5 bases, the J end lost 13 bases, and 9 bases lay between the germline ends. CDR3 length: 11 amino acids. The chain's CDR3 is CASSEKDPLHF. CDR3 in DNA: TGTGCCAGCAGCGAAAAGGATCCCCTCCACTTT. The full variable domain, in which reference TRBV7-9 and TRBJ1-6 provide the parts outside the CDR3, is DTGVSQNPRHKITKRGQNVTFRCDPISEHNRLYWYRQTLGQGPEFLTYFQNEAQLEKSRLLSDRFSAERPKGSFSTLEIQRTEQGDSAMYLCASSEKDPLHFGNGTRLTVT.

The chain employs TRBV15 and TRBJ1-2, with 9 bases aligning to TRBD1. V lost 4 bases and J lost 3; bases outside the gene matches: 9. CDR1 is LNHNV, CDR2 YYDKDF, per germline (reference sequence). The CDR3 contains 16 residues. The CDR3 here is CATSKKTGGNDYGYTF. CDR3 nucleotide sequence: TGTGCCACCAGCAAAAAAACAGGGGGCAACGACTATGGCTACACCTTC.

This chain connects TRBV7-9 to TRBJ1-1, with TRBD1 as a possible D gene (5 bases). V was shortened by 5 bases and J by 2 bases, with 9 bases between the two germline ends. The CDR3 is made up of 13 amino acids. The germline V gene has CDR1 SEHNR and CDR2 FQNEAQ (reference sequence). The chain's CDR3 is CASSPGTNTEAFF. The CDR3 DNA is TGTGCCAGCAGCCCCGGGACTAACACTGAAGCTTTCTTT.

This chain connects TRBV7-9 to TRBJ2-1, with D perhaps TRBD2 (6 bases). In germline, CDR1 is SEHNR, CDR2 FQNEAQ (reference sequence). Trimming shortened V by 0 bases and J by 8 bases, and 11 bases separated the two germline ends. This CDR3 is 14 amino acids long. The CDR3: CASSLAGGIDEQFF. The DNA of the CDR3 is TGTGCCAGCAGCTTAGCGGGGGGTATAGATGAGCAGTTCTTC.

The chain employs TRBV5-6 and TRBJ1-4; D is ambiguous. V lost 0 bases to trimming and J lost 7 bases, with 10 bases between them. The CDR3 totals 14 residues. Germline CDR1 is SGHDT and CDR2 is YYEEEE. The CDR3 is CASSLGLGFEKLFF. The CDR3 DNA follows: TGTGCCAGCAGCTTGGGTCTAGGGTTTGAAAAACTGTTTTTT.

The J gene is TRBJ2-1, the V gene TRBV5-1; D may be TRBD2 (5 bases). Germline V gene sequence: CDR1 SGHRS, CDR2 YFSETQ. There are 15 residues in the CDR3. The V end lost 1 base, the J end lost 16 bases, and 24 bases lay between the germline ends. The CDR3 DNA is TGCGCCAGCAGCTTGTATCCGCCGGGGTTCGCGAAAGGTTTCTTC. It specifies CASSLYPPGFAKGFF.

V usage is TRBV7-2 and J usage is TRBJ1-6; D is uncertain. CDR3 size: 13 residues. From germline, CDR1 is SGHTA and CDR2 FQGNSA. V was cut by 5 bases and J by 6 bases, with 8 bases left in between. CDR3 in amino acids: CASSPYSNSPLHF. The CDR3, as DNA: TGTGCCAGCAGCCCGTACAGTAATTCACCCCTCCACTTT.

The V call is TRBV11-3, the J call TRBJ1-6; D not certain. V lost 5 bases and J 9 bases, leaving 11 bases between the germline ends. The CDR3 is made up of 13 amino acids. Germline CDR1 and CDR2: SGHNT and YENEEA. The CDR3 nucleotides read TGTGCCAGCAGCCCAGGAGGCGTTTCACCCCTCCACTTT. Translated, it gives CASSPGGVSPLHF.

The chain recombines TRBV5-6 with TRBJ1-1; D is unclear. V shed 1 base and J shed 2 bases, with 6 bases lying between them. The CDR3 totals 13 residues. The germline CDR1 and CDR2 sequences are SGHDT and YYEEEE. Here the CDR3 reads CASSLLTNTEAFF. The CDR3, as DNA: TGTGCCAGCAGCTTGTTAACAAACACTGAAGCTTTCTTT.

The sample holds one count of this clone. This chain connects TRBV7-9 to TRBJ2-5; 12 bases are a match to TRBD1. Trimming cost V 6 bases and J 5 bases; bases outside gene matches: 13. The CDR3 sequence is 17 residues long. Germline lookup yields CDR1 SEHNR and CDR2 FQNEAQ (reference sequence). CDR3 residues: CASRPKRRDRGQETQYF. The CDR3 bases are TGTGCCAGCAGGCCAAAGCGTCGGGACAGGGGGCAGGAGACCCAGTACTTC.

The V and J genes are TRBV27 and TRBJ1-5; 8 bases map to TRBD1. The germline V gene has CDR1 MNHEY and CDR2 SMNVEV (reference sequence). This CDR3 contains 15 residues. V shed 6 bases and J 6 bases; nucleotides not matched to a gene: 10. CDR3 in DNA: TGTGCCAGCAGAGGGGCCGGGACAGGATTTCAGCCCCAGCATTTT. Its protein is CASRGAGTGFQPQHF.